This T cell receptor beta chain was sequenced during a study of OX40 agonist ivuxolimab in advanced cancers. Across the study: The patients received ivuxolimab by intravenous route every 2 weeks at 0.01 to 10 mg/kg. Partial responses were achieved by three patients: one hepatocellular carcinoma, two cutaneous melanoma.

Germline loops: CDR1 SGHDT, CDR2 YYEEEE. The CDR3 covers 16 residues. Losses at the gene ends were 2 bases for V and 2 bases for J; bases not matched to a gene: 7. TCRdb's copy holds only in-frame clones and misses some; the assay was immunoSEQ multiplex PCR. This sample yields 45,000 to 65,000 clones, of which about nine tenths are seen a single time; roughly 6.9% belongs to the top ten. The chain employs TRBV5-6 and TRBJ2-5; 9 bases are shared with TRBD2. The TCR originated in an adult with an advanced solid tumor such as melanoma, head and neck, liver or kidney cancer. This sample comprised CD4+ or CD8+ T cells sorted from blood, obtained in a trial of the OX40 agonist ivuxolimab. CDR3 residues: CASSFFLAGIQETQYF. The CDR3 nucleotides are TGTGCCAGCAGCTTCTTTCTAGCGGGAATACAAGAGACCCAGTACTTC.